This entry features one T cell receptor (beta chain) sequence. It has no known antigen specificity. Per-base quality was not reported, and no clone a single base away is much larger than it. V and J are truncated by 0 bases and 10 bases respectively, leaving an intervening sequence of 13 bases. Sequences SGHDN (CDR1) and FVKESK (CDR2) are obtained from the germline V gene. The CDR3 runs 14 residues from the cysteine to the phenylalanine. Only the CDR3 part of the read is kept: 42 bases, read in frame from the first base. The data originate from a study of CD8 T cells in ankylosing spondylitis (TCRdb year 2017). About the full investigation: The study set out to find disease-linked TCR variants by profiling T cell receptor beta repertoires in ankylosing spondylitis patients and healthy donors. Samples of peripheral blood were taken, and for ankylosing spondylitis patients, synovial fluid was collected as well. In total, the full study cohort was made up of over a hundred healthy donors and 20 to 25 ankylosing spondylitis patients. Paper-wide results and their limitations: Some motif variants were previously reported in synovial fluid and blood of reactive arthritis patients, suggesting common disease-initiation mechanisms. A TCR beta motif made up of seven or eight highly homologous amino acid variants appeared to be characteristic of blood from ankylosing spondylitis patients. A CD8+ phenotype was shown by the disease-linked clones, which were found at relatively low frequencies in peripheral blood. The disease-linked clones were reported as significantly enriched in matched synovial fluid samples from ankylosing spondylitis patients.

Instrument used: Illumina HiSeq 2500. Quantitative 5'-RACE with molecular barcodes was used to prepare TCR beta libraries. Turning to the authors' computational methods: A new computational method, built on a probabilistic model of VDJ rearrangement, was used to identify disease-linked TCR variants. TCRdb passed the public sequencing reads through fastp at Q25 and MiXCR, retaining productive beta sequences. Rows with a matching CDR3 protein are joined into one entry that keeps the most common DNA and genes. These V and J calls are TCRdb output, not the study's own analysis. The sample yields a few hundred thousand distinct CDR3 sequences; less than 25% were counted once. Around 3.2% of the sample is in the top ten clones.

In this chain, TRBV14 is recombined with TRBJ2-1, with no D gene named confidently. Source material: blood, either unsorted or a sorted T cell fraction (not recorded which). The TCR originated in a female donor with ankylosing spondylitis or in good health (not recorded which). The CDR3 loop reads CASSQEVRQVEQFF. The nucleotides are TGTGCCAGCAGCCAAGAGGTCCGGCAAGTCGAGCAGTTCTTC.